The rows below give T cell receptor beta chains drawn from one sample of a study of blood T cell repertoires in COVID-19. Libraries were prepared by immunoSEQ multiplex PCR; TCRdb keeps only in-frame clonotypes and omits some of them. The sample records about 74,000 clones, approximately 90% being singletons. Sequenced material: peripheral blood. The receptors here all came from a man between 65 and 79 years old with active or convalescent COVID-19. The CDR3 runs from the conserved cysteine through the conserved F or W. A D gene is named only where the DNA matches it firmly. Size tells how often a clone was seen (once, few, many) or the class of an expanded clone, and some rows leave it out.

V gene,clone size,CDR3 length,D gene,J gene,CDR3 protein,CDR3 DNA
TRBV4-1,-,16,-,TRBJ2-7,CASSQEEGRWDYEQYF,TGCGCCAGCAGCCAAGAGGAGGGGCGATGGGATTACGAGCAGTACTTC
TRBV3-1/TRBV3-2,-,16,TRBD1,TRBJ2-2,CASSQVRDRGSGELFF,TGTGCCAGCAGCCAAGTTAGGGACAGGGGTTCGGGGGAGCTGTTTTTT
TRBV10-1,once,16,-,TRBJ2-7,CASSELQTGRVSEQYF,TGCGCCAGCAGTGAGTTACAGACCGGGAGAGTCTCCGAGCAGTACTTC
TRBV9,-,14,TRBD1,TRBJ1-2,CASSVAGGDGGYTF,TGTGCCAGCAGCGTAGCAGGGGGAGATGGGGGCTACACCTTC
TRBV19,-,13,-,TRBJ2-7,CASTPTAGVEQYF,TGTGCCAGTACCCCCACGGCAGGGGTCGAGCAGTACTTC
TRBV28,-,16,TRBD2,TRBJ2-1,CASSWGGTRIYNEQFF,TGTGCCAGCAGTTGGGGTGGGACTAGGATATACAATGAGCAGTTCTTC
TRBV5-6,few,15,TRBD2,TRBJ2-5,CASSTGLARQETQYF,TGTGCCAGCAGCACGGGACTAGCGAGACAAGAGACCCAGTACTTC
TRBV7-8,-,15,-,TRBJ2-7,CASSLARVATYEQYF,TGTGCCAGCAGCTTAGCGAGGGTAGCGACCTACGAGCAGTACTTC
TRBV9,-,15,TRBD1,TRBJ2-2,CASSVGTANTGELFF,TGTGCCAGCAGCGTGGGGACAGCGAACACCGGGGAGCTGTTTTTT
TRBV11-2,-,18,-,TRBJ1-1,CASSLWVWDGGPDTEAFF,TGTGCCAGCAGCTTATGGGTGTGGGACGGGGGGCCGGACACTGAAGCTTTCTTT
TRBV5-1,-,15,-,TRBJ2-2,CASSLSGGDTGELFF,TGCGCCAGCAGCTTGAGCGGAGGAGACACCGGGGAGCTGTTTTTT
TRBV19,few,17,TRBD1,TRBJ2-1,CASSIAGGTGRYNEQFF,TGTGCCAGTAGTATAGCGGGCGGGACAGGACGATACAATGAGCAGTTCTTC
TRBV7-8,-,18,-,TRBJ2-3,CASSLDEPRGLGTDTQYF,TGTGCCAGCAGCTTAGACGAACCTAGGGGGTTGGGCACAGATACGCAGTATTTT
TRBV29-1,-,13,TRBD1,TRBJ2-3,CSIPGQGGDTQYF,TGCAGCATCCCGGGACAGGGCGGCGATACGCAGTATTTT
TRBV24-1,-,16,TRBD2,TRBJ2-1,CATSDRGLAGSTEQFF,TGTGCCACCAGTGACAGGGGACTAGCGGGATCTACTGAGCAGTTCTTC
TRBV2,few,15,TRBD1,TRBJ2-3,CASSATGGGTDTQYF,TGTGCCAGCAGTGCCACAGGGGGCGGCACAGATACGCAGTATTTT
TRBV5-1,-,15,-,TRBJ2-3,CASSWEGGSTDTQYF,TGCGCCAGCAGCTGGGAGGGGGGGAGCACAGATACGCAGTATTTT
TRBV7-9,-,12,-,TRBJ2-5,CASSWGVETQYF,TGTGCCAGCAGCTGGGGAGTAGAGACCCAGTACTTC
TRBV6-5,-,13,TRBD1,TRBJ2-1,CASNLDRGNEQFF,TGTGCCAGCAATTTGGACAGGGGGAATGAGCAGTTCTTC
TRBV11-2,-,14,-,TRBJ1-2,CASSLSGGPYGYTF,TGTGCCAGCAGCCTTTCGGGGGGTCCTTATGGCTACACCTTC
TRBV6-4,-,14,-,TRBJ1-1,CASSPWGLNTEAFF,TGTGCCAGCTCCCCTTGGGGCCTGAACACTGAAGCTTTCTTT
TRBV18,-,21,TRBD1,TRBJ2-7,CASSLLPPDRGRGPTYYEQYF,TGTGCCAGCTCACTCCTCCCACCGGACAGGGGGCGTGGGCCTACCTACTACGAGCAGTACTTC
TRBV30,once,13,-,TRBJ1-5,CAWRADSNQPQHF,TGTGCCTGGAGGGCAGATAGCAATCAGCCCCAGCATTTT
TRBV4-2,-,15,-,TRBJ2-2,CASSQDNLEAGELFF,TGTGCCAGCAGCCAAGATAACCTCGAGGCCGGGGAGCTGTTTTTT
TRBV19,-,17,-,TRBJ1-2,CASSMGDRAPPRGGYTF,TGTGCCAGTAGTATGGGCGACCGGGCCCCTCCTAGGGGTGGCTACACCTTC
TRBV5-1,-,14,TRBD1,TRBJ1-1,CASRPGQGFTEAFF,TGCGCCAGCAGACCGGGACAGGGGTTTACTGAAGCTTTCTTT
TRBV2,-,15,-,TRBJ1-5,CASSDNRVSNQPQHF,TGTGCCAGCAGTGATAACAGGGTAAGCAATCAGCCCCAGCATTTT
TRBV3-1/TRBV3-2,-,14,-,TRBJ1-2,CASSPQGEEVGYTF,TGTGCCAGCAGCCCGCAAGGGGAGGAAGTAGGCTACACCTTC
TRBV6-5,-,15,-,TRBJ1-2,CASTASLGSPYGYTF,TGTGCCAGCACCGCATCACTAGGAAGTCCCTATGGCTACACCTTC
TRBV2,-,14,-,TRBJ1-5,CASSRAVSNQPQHF,TGTGCCAGCAGTCGTGCAGTAAGCAATCAGCCCCAGCATTTT
TRBV27,-,13,TRBD1,TRBJ2-3,CASRPTGADTQYF,TGTGCCAGCAGACCGACAGGGGCAGATACGCAGTATTTT
TRBV19,-,16,TRBD1,TRBJ1-6,CASSTNPTGADSPLHF,TGTGCCAGTAGTACCAATCCGACAGGGGCTGATTCACCCCTCCACTTT
TRBV3-1/TRBV3-2,-,14,-,TRBJ1-5,CASSQSTGNQPQHF,TGTGCCAGCAGCCAGTCTACAGGCAATCAGCCCCAGCATTTT
TRBV29-1,-,16,-,TRBJ2-3,CSVGLRSGSQGDTQYF,TGCAGCGTTGGGCTCCGATCGGGGTCACAAGGGGATACGCAGTATTTT
TRBV24-1,once,17,TRBD2,TRBJ2-3,CATSDFTLAGGRNTQYF,TGTGCCACCAGTGATTTTACACTAGCGGGAGGAAGAAATACGCAGTATTTT
TRBV11-3,-,15,TRBD1,TRBJ2-5,CASSRNRGGQETQYF,TGTGCCAGCAGCCGAAACAGGGGCGGACAAGAGACCCAGTACTTC
TRBV12-2,-,15,-,TRBJ1-1,CASRSFRQSRGEAFF,TGTGCAAGTCGCTCCTTTCGACAGTCAAGGGGCGAAGCTTTCTTT
TRBV6-1,-,14,-,TRBJ1-3,CASSEQRSGNTIYF,TGTGCCAGCAGTGAACAGCGCTCTGGAAACACCATATATTTT
TRBV11-2,-,16,TRBD1,TRBJ2-1,CASSLQGQQGHNEQFF,TGTGCCAGCAGCTTACAGGGACAGCAGGGTCACAATGAGCAGTTCTTC
TRBV27,once,14,TRBD2,TRBJ2-3,CASSFRGRSDTQYF,TGTGCCAGCAGTTTCCGCGGGAGGTCAGATACGCAGTATTTT